This entry is about one T cell receptor (beta chain). Sequencing used immunoSEQ multiplex PCR; TCRdb keeps in-frame clones, though not all of them. This table holds around 34,000 clones, more than 80% found once. The data belong to a study of blood T cell repertoires in COVID-19. Study overall: T cells, B-cell-depleted T cells, or PBMCs provided the cDNA or gDNA that served as material.

This CDR3 has 18 amino acids. With V trimmed by 8 bases and J by 3 bases, 19 bases remained unmatched. The germline V gene encodes CDR1 MDHEN and CDR2 SYDVKM. The V gene is TRBV28, the J gene TRBJ1-1; 9 bases are shared with TRBD1. Source material: peripheral blood. The TCR sequence derives from a woman aged 70 to 79 with acute or convalescent COVID-19. The CDR3 DNA reads TGTGCCAGCTCTTCTTCCGGGACAGGGTCAGGGTGGGACACTGAAGCTTTCTTT. Amino acids: CASSSSGTGSGWDTEAFF.